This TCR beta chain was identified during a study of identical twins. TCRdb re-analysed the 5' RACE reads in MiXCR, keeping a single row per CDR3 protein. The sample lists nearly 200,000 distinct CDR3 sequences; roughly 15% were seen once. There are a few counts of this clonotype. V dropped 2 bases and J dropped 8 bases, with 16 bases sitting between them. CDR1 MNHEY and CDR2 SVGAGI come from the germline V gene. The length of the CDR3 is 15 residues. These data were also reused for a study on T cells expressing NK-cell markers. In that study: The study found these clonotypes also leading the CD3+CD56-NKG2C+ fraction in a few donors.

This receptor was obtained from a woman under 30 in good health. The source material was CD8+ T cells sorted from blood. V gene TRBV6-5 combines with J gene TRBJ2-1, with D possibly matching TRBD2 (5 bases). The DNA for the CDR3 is TGTGCCAGCAGTTACCCCGAGGGAATCTCGGATGAGCAGTTCTTC. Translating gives CASSYPEGISDEQFF.